The entry that follows covers one T cell receptor beta chain sequence. CDR1 is SGDLS and CDR2 is YYNGEE in the germline V gene. The CDR3 length is 14 residues. The J segment lost 7 bases and the V segment lost 0 bases, leaving 6 bases of the junction unmatched. The data belong to a study of T cell changes during pregnancy in multiple sclerosis. Measured with immunoSEQ multiplex PCR; TCRdb has only the in-frame clones, and not every one. Of around 50,000 clones listed, 93% are singletons. The V and J genes are TRBV9 and TRBJ2-5; 7 nucleotides match TRBD1. Sample: CD8+ T cells from peripheral blood mononuclear cells, taken in the second trimester of pregnancy. The source of this sequence is a female donor with multiple sclerosis, enrolled in a pregnancy study. The chain's CDR3 is CASSVGGGTATQYF. CDR3 sequence (DNA): TGTGCCAGCAGCGTAGGAGGGGGCACTGCGACCCAGTACTTC.